This is a list of T cell receptor beta chains from one sample in a study of control samples from healthy donors and cancer patients. Sequencing was performed with immunoSEQ multiplex PCR; in TCRdb, only in-frame clones are kept and a portion is missing. In the table there are about 150,000 clones, around 88% of which are singletons. The specimen sequenced was blood. Every receptor here comes from a man aged 18 to 30 in good health. Each CDR3 is given with its conserved first and last residue. A D gene is named only where the DNA matches it firmly. Only part of the rows carry a size: once, few, many, or a class if the clone is expanded.

cdr3_aa cdr3_nt d_call j_call clone_size v_call cdr3_length
CASSHRGLNEKLFF TGCGCCAGCAGCCACCGGGGCCTTAATGAAAAACTGTTTTTT . TRBJ1-4 . TRBV4-3 14
CASSQVGTSGGTRTDTQYF TGTGCCAGCAGCCAAGTTGGGACTAGCGGGGGGACCCGGACAGATACGCAGTATTTT TRBD2 TRBJ2-3 . TRBV4-2 19
CASSETQAPNESYGYTF TGTGCCAGCAGTGAAACCCAGGCGCCCAACGAATCGTATGGCTACACCTTC . TRBJ1-2 . TRBV2 17
CASSLDRDYGYTF TGTGCCAGCAGCCTAGACAGGGACTATGGCTACACCTTC TRBD1 TRBJ1-2 . TRBV5-4 13
CASSESRGDTEAFF TGTGCCAGCAGTGAGTCACGCGGGGACACTGAAGCTTTCTTT . TRBJ1-1 . TRBV25-1 14
CASSLGEVGEQYF TGTGCCAGCAGCTTGGGAGAAGTGGGCGAGCAGTACTTC . TRBJ2-7 . TRBV9 13
CASSTPGTRPEQYF TGTGCCAGCAGTACCCCCGGGACCAGGCCCGAGCAGTACTTC . TRBJ2-7 few TRBV28 14
CATSGRLAGNTGELFF TGTGCCACCAGCGGGAGACTAGCGGGCAACACCGGGGAGCTGTTTTTT TRBD2 TRBJ2-2 once TRBV15 16
CASSQDRGLRAGNIQYF TGCGCCAGCAGCCAAGATAGGGGACTCCGGGCCGGAAACATTCAGTACTTC . TRBJ2-4 . TRBV4-3 17
CASSGAGNYGYTF TGTGCCAGTAGCGGGGCGGGAAACTATGGCTACACCTTC . TRBJ1-2 . TRBV19 13
CASSLWLVGSGELFF TGTGCCAGCAGCTTATGGCTAGTCGGGTCCGGGGAGCTGTTTTTT . TRBJ2-2 . TRBV11-2 15
CASSPQQGRAEKLFF TGTGCCAGCAGCCCCCAACAGGGTAGAGCTGAAAAACTGTTTTTT . TRBJ1-4 . TRBV9 15
CAISELQGYSTDTQYF TGTGCCATCAGTGAGCTACAGGGTTATAGCACAGATACGCAGTATTTT . TRBJ2-3 . TRBV10-3 16
CASRPRGGGTGELFF TGTGCCAGCAGGCCGAGGGGCGGGGGGACCGGGGAGCTGTTTTTT TRBD2 TRBJ2-2 few TRBV28 15
CASSTGQPATNEKLFF TGTGCCAGCAGCACGGGACAGCCCGCAACTAATGAAAAACTGTTTTTT TRBD1 TRBJ1-4 . TRBV5-8 16